Listed here are 17 T cell receptor beta chains from one sample, sequenced in a study of neurological immune-mediated disorders. TCRdb reanalysed the 5' RACE reads using MiXCR and keeps one entry per CDR3 protein. The sample has almost 85,000 distinct CDR3 sequences, 2% to 3% seen once; the top ten hold around 1.1%. The sample comprised PBMCs. The receptors come from a woman aged 25 to 39 with multiple sclerosis.

This clonotype was counted many times. The V and J genes are TRBV5-8 and TRBJ2-1; D possibly corresponds to TRBD2 (5 bases). The length of the CDR3 is 16 residues. With 4 bases removed from V and 0 bases from J, the gap between germline ends came to 14 bases. CDR1 and CDR2 from the germline V gene are SGHTS and YDEGEE. Here the CDR3 DNA reads TGTGCCAGCAGCCCGGCCGAGGCGGGCTCCTACAATGAGCAGTTCTTC. This encodes CASSPAEAGSYNEQFF.

The table lists this clonotype with many counts. V and J are TRBV29-1 and TRBJ1-2, with TRBD1 as a possible D gene (6 bases). The V gene lost 4 bases and the J gene lost 4 bases, with 16 bases spanning the gap. CDR3 size: 14 residues. Per germline, CDR1 SQVTM and CDR2 ANQGSEA. The CDR3 loop reads CSVGVRGGGYGYTF. The CDR3 coding sequence is TGCAGCGTTGGTGTCAGGGGTGGTGGCTATGGCTACACCTTC.

This clonotype was recorded many times. The V and J genes are TRBV20-1 and TRBJ2-7, with 7 bases that match TRBD2. This CDR3 spans 14 amino acids. The ends lost 5 bases at V and 1 base at J; junction bases unmatched: 8. Germline V CDR1 and CDR2: DFQATT, SNEGSKA (reference sequence). Here the CDR3 DNA reads TGCAGTGCTCCTCGGGGGGACTTTTCCTACGAGCAGTACTTC. Amino acid sequence: CSAPRGDFSYEQYF.

This clonotype was counted many times. The V gene is TRBV7-9, the J gene TRBJ2-5, with TRBD2 matching 8 bases. V was pared by 5 bases and J by 5 bases, with 13 bases of the junction left unmatched. The CDR3 spans 16 residues. Germline CDR1 reads SEHNR; CDR2 reads FQNEAQ (reference sequence). CDR3 DNA sequence: TGTGCCAGCAGCACGGAGCGGGAGTCCTATAGGGAGACCCAGTACTTC. Its protein product is CASSTERESYRETQYF.

This clonotype was recorded many times. The chain couples TRBV2 to TRBJ2-7; tentative D call: TRBD1 (5 bases). This CDR3 comprises 13 residues. Germline V gene lookup returns CDR1 SNHLY and CDR2 FYNNEI. The V end lost 5 bases, the J end lost 7 bases, and 15 bases lay between the germline ends. CDR3 sequence (DNA): TGTGCCAGCAGTTACAGGAGCTCCAGTGAGCAGTACTTC. Its protein is CASSYRSSSEQYF.

This clonotype was detected ten times or more. The chain has TRBV27 and TRBJ2-7; TRBD1 matches 7 bases. Germline V gene lookup returns CDR1 MNHEY and CDR2 SMNVEV (reference sequence). This CDR3 has 14 amino acids. The J segment lost 5 bases and the V segment lost 4 bases, leaving 8 bases of the junction unmatched. As DNA, the CDR3 is TGTGCCAGCAGTTCCGACAGGGTCGGGAACGAGCAGTACTTC. Its protein is CASSSDRVGNEQYF.

The table lists this clonotype with many counts. The CDR3 sequence: CASSDYEGGRVDTQYF. CDR3 nucleotide sequence: TGTGCCAGCAGTGATTACGAGGGGGGACGTGTGGATACGCAGTATTTT. The chain links TRBV2 to TRBJ2-3; tentatively, D is TRBD1 or TRBD2 (6 bases each). The ends were cut back, 3 bases at V and 6 bases at J, with 19 bases in the middle. Per the germline V gene, CDR1 is SNHLY and CDR2 is FYNNEI. This CDR3 spans 16 amino acids. The complete variable domain, with remaining parts taken from reference TRBV2 and TRBJ2-3, reads EPEVTQTPSHQVTQMGQEVILRCVPISNHLYFYWYRQILGQKVEFLVSFYNNEISEKSEIFDDQFSVERPDGSNFTLKIRSTKLEDSAMYFCASSDYEGGRVDTQYFGPGTRLTVL.

The genes are TRBV6-6 and TRBJ1-4; 11 nucleotides align to TRBD1. The CDR3 is 20 amino acids. Germline values: CDR1 MNHNY, CDR2 SVGAGI (reference sequence). V was clipped by 0 bases and J by 1 base; unmatched bases: 10. The CDR3 protein is CASSYSFRTGGSGTNEKLFF. Here the CDR3 DNA reads TGTGCCAGCAGTTACTCATTCCGGACAGGGGGCTCAGGAACTAATGAAAAACTGTTTTTT.

This clonotype was seen many times. The gene calls are TRBV5-1 and TRBJ2-7, with D hard to call. V gave up 4 bases and J gave up 5 bases, with 13 bases separating them. CDR3 size: 13 residues. CDR1 and CDR2 (germline): SGHRS, YFSETQ. CDR3 nucleotide sequence: TGCGCCAGCAGCCCGGCGGTACGAGACGAGCAGTACTTC. Translating it yields CASSPAVRDEQYF.

The chain carries TRBV12-2 and TRBJ1-1; TRBD1 is taken as the D call from the table, unchecked against the DNA. TRBV12-2 is a pseudogene segment. The CDR3 runs 17 residues. Here the CDR3 reads CASRLVRGQRVNTEAFF. CDR3 bases: TGTGCAAGTCGCTTAGTTAGGGGCCAGAGGGTGAACACTGAAGCTTTCTTT.

This clonotype was picked up many times. This chain links TRBV20-1 with TRBJ2-3; D perhaps matches TRBD2 (6 bases). Per the germline V gene, CDR1 is DFQATT and CDR2 is SNEGSKA (reference sequence). Trimming took 3 bases from V and 2 from J, leaving 12 bases between them. This CDR3 has 14 residues. The CDR3 DNA sequence: TGCAGTGCTAGCCGGGACTTCCTCACAGATACGCAGTATTTT. Protein: CSASRDFLTDTQYF.

This clonotype was recorded many times. The CDR3 sequence: CASSASGVGYEQYF. DNA for the CDR3: TGTGCCAGCAGCGCTAGCGGGGTAGGCTACGAGCAGTACTTC. V is TRBV9 and J is TRBJ2-7, with 9 bases aligning to TRBD2. Germline-derived CDR1 and CDR2 are SGDLS and YYNGEE. The CDR3 length is 14 residues. J was trimmed by 3 bases and V by 3 bases; bases with no gene match: 4.

This clonotype was seen many times. V is TRBV6-2 or TRBV6-3 and J is TRBJ1-3, with a possible D match to TRBD1 (6 bases). Germline V gives CDR1 MNHEY, CDR2 SVGEGT. Between the trimmed V and J ends, which lost 6 bases and 3 bases, there was a span of 21 bases. This CDR3 spans 17 amino acids. DNA for the CDR3: TGTGCCAGCAGGCGAAACCGTCAGGGGTCGGATGGAAACACCATATATTTT. It specifies CASRRNRQGSDGNTIYF.

This clonotype was seen repeatedly, ten times or more. This chain joins TRBV7-9 and TRBJ2-1; 12 bases fit TRBD2. The ends lost 5 bases at V and 6 bases at J; junction bases unmatched: 17. Germline lookup yields CDR1 SEHNR and CDR2 FQNEAQ (reference sequence). This CDR3 is built from 19 residues. DNA of the CDR3: TGTGCCAGCAGCCCTGGACGACTAGCGGGAGATGTCTCCCCCAATGAGCAGTTCTTC. This codes for CASSPGRLAGDVSPNEQFF.

This clonotype showed up many times. The V and J genes are TRBV7-9 and TRBJ2-3; D perhaps matches TRBD2 (7 bases). Germline V gene lookup returns CDR1 SEHNR and CDR2 FQNEAQ (reference sequence). The V end was cut by 3 bases, the J end by 3 bases, with 22 bases between. This CDR3 has 18 amino acids. The CDR3 sequence is CASSFPRGGTMVTDTQYF. In DNA, the CDR3 is TGTGCCAGCAGCTTCCCGAGGGGGGGGACGATGGTAACAGATACGCAGTATTTT.

The genes are TRBV19 and TRBJ1-1, with 9 bases identical to TRBD1. Germline lookup yields CDR1 LNHDA and CDR2 SQIVND (reference sequence). Trimming cost V 7 bases and J 5 bases; bases outside gene matches: 8. The CDR3 is made up of 14 amino acids. The CDR3 DNA reads TGTGCCAGTATGGGACAGGGCCGGATTACTGAAGCTTTCTTT. Translated: CASMGQGRITEAFF.

This clonotype has just a few counts. In DNA form, the CDR3 reads TGTGCCAGCAGCCAAGAATGGGGGACAGGGCGCACAGATACGCAGTATTTT. Translating it yields CASSQEWGTGRTDTQYF. The genes are TRBV14 and TRBJ2-3; 9 nucleotides line up with TRBD1. The CDR3 totals 17 residues. In germline, CDR1 is SGHDN, CDR2 FVKESK. With 0 bases clipped from V and 1 base from J, the junction kept 5 bases outside the gene matches.